This T cell receptor (beta chain) was sequenced during a study of PD-1 blockade in mismatch repair-deficient tumors. Study-level findings and limits: Tumor-resident clones, often undetectable pretreatment in blood, expanded then contracted after pembrolizumab.

Trimming at V came to 3 bases and at J to 7 bases, leaving 6 bases not matched to a gene. The CDR3 has 15 amino acids. Germline V gene data show CDR1 as SGDLS and CDR2 as YYNGEE. About this clone: Its specificity is unknown.

PCR or immunohistochemistry showed mismatch repair deficiency in every enrolled patient. The TCR-sequenced patients were a few responders to pembrolizumab. This table comes from immunoSEQ multiplex PCR, and its TCRdb copy is limited to in-frame clones, with some not included. The sample comprises 100,000 to 150,000 clones, 85% to 90% of which are singletons, and 10% to 15% rests with the top ten. This TCR came from an adult with mismatch repair-deficient cancer. The V call is TRBV9, the J call TRBJ2-7, with 14 bases identical to TRBD2. The material was peripheral blood, obtained roughly 67 weeks after starting pembrolizumab. The CDR3 reads CASSGGTSGRDEQYF. Written as DNA, the CDR3 is TGTGCCAGCAGCGGGGGGACTAGCGGGAGAGATGAGCAGTACTTC.